This T cell receptor beta chain was obtained from a study of blood T cell repertoires in COVID-19. Assay used: immunoSEQ multiplex PCR; TCRdb lists only in-frame clones, some missing. The repertoire holds 61,000 or so clones, with approximately 79% as singletons. Germline V gene sequence: CDR1 LNHNV, CDR2 YYDKDF (reference sequence). The CDR3 has 14 amino acids. With V trimmed by 1 base and J by 4 bases, 2 bases remained unmatched. The TCR sequence derives from a woman in her seventies with acute or convalescent COVID-19. Material: peripheral blood. J is TRBJ2-3 and V is TRBV15; 7 positions match TRBD1. The DNA for the CDR3 is TGTGCCACCAGCAGAGGCAGGGGGTCAGATACGCAGTATTTT. Translating gives CATSRGRGSDTQYF.